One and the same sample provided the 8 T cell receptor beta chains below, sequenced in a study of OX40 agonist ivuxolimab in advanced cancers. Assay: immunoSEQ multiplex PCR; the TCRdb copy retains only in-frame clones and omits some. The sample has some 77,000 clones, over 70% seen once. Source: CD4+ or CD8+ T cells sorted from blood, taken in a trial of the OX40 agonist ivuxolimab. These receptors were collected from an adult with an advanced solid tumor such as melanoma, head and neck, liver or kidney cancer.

CDR3 region: CASSSGGTGAMGNQPQHF. The CDR3 DNA sequence: TGTGCCAGCAGCTCGGGAGGCACAGGGGCCATGGGCAATCAGCCCCAGCATTTT. V gene TRBV7-2 combines with J gene TRBJ1-5; 7 nucleotides line up with TRBD1. CDR3 length: 18 amino acids. Trimming cost V 4 bases and J 2 bases; bases outside gene matches: 14. Germline V lookup: CDR1 SGHTA, CDR2 FQGNSA.

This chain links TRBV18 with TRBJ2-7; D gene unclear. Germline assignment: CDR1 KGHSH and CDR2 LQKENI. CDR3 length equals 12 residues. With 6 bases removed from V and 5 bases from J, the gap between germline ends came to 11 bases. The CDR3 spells CASSYQVHEQYF. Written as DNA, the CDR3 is TGTGCCAGCTCCTACCAGGTCCACGAGCAGTACTTC.

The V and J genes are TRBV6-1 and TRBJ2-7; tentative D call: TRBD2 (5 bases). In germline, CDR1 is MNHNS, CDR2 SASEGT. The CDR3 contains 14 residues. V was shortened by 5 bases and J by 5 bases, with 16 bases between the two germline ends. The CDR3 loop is CASSPRAIRDEQYF. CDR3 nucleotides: TGTGCCAGCAGTCCGCGGGCCATCCGGGACGAGCAGTACTTC.

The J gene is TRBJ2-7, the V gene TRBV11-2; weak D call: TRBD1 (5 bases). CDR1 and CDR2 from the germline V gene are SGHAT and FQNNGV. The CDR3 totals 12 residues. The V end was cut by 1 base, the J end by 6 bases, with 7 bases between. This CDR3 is CASSLGTLEQYF. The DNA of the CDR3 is TGTGCCAGCAGCTTAGGGACACTCGAGCAGTACTTC.

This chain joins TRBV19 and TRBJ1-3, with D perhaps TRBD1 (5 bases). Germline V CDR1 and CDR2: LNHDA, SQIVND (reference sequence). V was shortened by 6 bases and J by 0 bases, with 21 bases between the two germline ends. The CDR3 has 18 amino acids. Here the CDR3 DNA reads TGTGCCAGTAGAGATATTTTGGGACTGCTACGCTCTGGAAACACCATATATTTT. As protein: CASRDILGLLRSGNTIYF. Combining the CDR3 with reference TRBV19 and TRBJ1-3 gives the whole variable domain DGGITQSPKYLFRKEGQNVTLSCEQNLNHDAMYWYRQDPGQGLRLIYYSQIVNDFQKGDIAEGYSVSREKKESFPLTVTSAQKNPTAFYLCASRDILGLLRSGNTIYFGEGSWLTVV.

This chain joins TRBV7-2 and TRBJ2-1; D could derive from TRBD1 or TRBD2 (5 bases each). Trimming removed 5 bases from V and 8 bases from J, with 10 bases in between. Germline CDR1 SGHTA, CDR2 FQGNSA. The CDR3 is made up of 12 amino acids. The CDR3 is CASSPGAYEQFF. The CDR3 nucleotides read TGTGCCAGCAGCCCCGGGGCTTATGAGCAGTTCTTC.

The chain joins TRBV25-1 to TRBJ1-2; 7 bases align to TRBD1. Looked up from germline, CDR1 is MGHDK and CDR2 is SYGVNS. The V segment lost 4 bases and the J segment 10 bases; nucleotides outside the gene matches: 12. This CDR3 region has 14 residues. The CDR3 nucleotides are TGTGCCAGCAGTGCGAACCGGGACAGCCCTTCCTACACCTTC. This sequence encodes CASSANRDSPSYTF.

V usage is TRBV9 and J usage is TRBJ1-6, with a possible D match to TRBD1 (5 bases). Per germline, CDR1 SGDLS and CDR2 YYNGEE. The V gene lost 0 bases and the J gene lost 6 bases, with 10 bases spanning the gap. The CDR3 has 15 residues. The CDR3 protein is CASSVDIGANSPLHF. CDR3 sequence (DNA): TGTGCCAGCAGCGTAGATATAGGGGCTAATTCACCCCTCCACTTT.